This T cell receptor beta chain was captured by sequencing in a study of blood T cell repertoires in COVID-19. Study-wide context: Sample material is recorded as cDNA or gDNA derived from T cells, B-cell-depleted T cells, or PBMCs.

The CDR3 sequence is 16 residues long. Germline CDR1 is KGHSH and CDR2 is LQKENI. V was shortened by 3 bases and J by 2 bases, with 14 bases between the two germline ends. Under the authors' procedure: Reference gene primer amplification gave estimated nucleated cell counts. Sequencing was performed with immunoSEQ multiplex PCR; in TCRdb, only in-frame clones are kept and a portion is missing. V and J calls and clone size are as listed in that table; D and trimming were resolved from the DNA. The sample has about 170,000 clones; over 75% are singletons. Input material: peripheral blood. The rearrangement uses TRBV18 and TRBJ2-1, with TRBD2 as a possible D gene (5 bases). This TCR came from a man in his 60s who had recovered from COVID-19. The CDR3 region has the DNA TGTGCCAGCTCACCCCAAGACTCGAGGGCCTACAATGAGCAGTTCTTC. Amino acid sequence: CASSPQDSRAYNEQFF. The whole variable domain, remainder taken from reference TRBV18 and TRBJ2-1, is NAGVMQNPRHLVRRRGQEARLRCSPMKGHSHVYWYRQLPEEGLKFMVYLQKENIIDESGMPKERFSAEFPKEGPSILRIQQVVRGDSAAYFCASSPQDSRAYNEQFFGPGTRLTVL.